This T cell receptor beta chain was found in a study of blood T cell repertoires in COVID-19. Study as a whole: The study drew acute and convalescent COVID-19 samples from the United States, Italy and Spain.

TCRdb's copy holds only in-frame clones and misses some; the assay was immunoSEQ multiplex PCR. The profile covers around 130,000 clones, with 84% appearing a single time and 1.6% taken by the ten largest. CDR3 length equals 13 residues. The germline V gene encodes CDR1 GTSNPN and CDR2 SVGIG (reference sequence). Trimming removed 2 bases at V and 1 base at J, with 8 bases between. Across about two dozen US areas, participants ranged in age from about 18 to 90 years. The V gene is TRBV30, the J gene TRBJ1-1; D is unclear. The receptor's source is a woman aged 18-30 years who had been exposed to COVID-19. The sample taken for sequencing was PBMCs or T cells enriched from blood (not recorded which). The DNA for the CDR3 is TGTGCCTGGAGTACCACAACGAACACTGAAGCTTTCTTT. Encoded protein: CAWSTTTNTEAFF.